Listed here is a single TCR beta chain. The antigen is not known. Only in-frame clones appear in the TCRdb table, and some are missing; sequencing was by immunoSEQ multiplex PCR. This table holds millions of clones, roughly 94% found once. CD45RA-negative memory and CD45RA+ naive subsets were split from the CD4+ cells. This sample stems from a study of shared clonotypes between healthy human individuals. Overall study: A couple of women and a few men aged 18 to 49 made up the donors. Study results and limitations: Sorted-subset sequencing, rarefaction showed, was incomplete despite large depth.

The CDR3 is 18 residues long. Deletions cut 3 bases from V and 6 bases from J, with 24 bases between. The germline CDR1 and CDR2 sequences are LNHNV and YYDKDF (reference sequence). The TCR comes from a man aged 18 to 30 in good health. The rearrangement uses TRBV15 and TRBJ2-1; tentatively, D is TRBD1 (7 bases). Sample: naive CD4+ T cells sorted from blood. The subset is: CD45RA+ positively selected. Here the CDR3 reads CATSSPRGDLGLRNEQFF. The DNA of the CDR3 is TGTGCCACCAGCAGCCCCAGGGGGGACCTTGGTCTACGCAATGAGCAGTTCTTC. The variable domain in full, completed from reference TRBV15 and TRBJ2-1, reads DAMVIQNPRYQVTQFGKPVTLSCSQTLNHNVMYWYQQKSSQAPKLLFHYYDKDFNNEADTPDNFQSRRPNTSFCFLDIRSPGLGDTAMYLCATSSPRGDLGLRNEQFFGPGTRLTVL.